This entry describes one TCR beta chain. This sample is drawn from a study of control samples from healthy donors and cancer patients. The protocol was immunoSEQ multiplex PCR, while the TCRdb copy is restricted to in-frame clones and leaves out a portion. The sample yields nearly 35,000 clones, roughly 92% seen once. The CDR3 consists of 14 residues. V lost 0 bases to trimming and J lost 4 bases, with 12 bases between them. Germline loops: CDR1 GTSNPN, CDR2 SVGIG (reference sequence). Sequencing input: PBMCs. V is TRBV30 and J is TRBJ2-5; perhaps TRBD1 as D (6 bases). The TCR comes from a man in his forties or fifties with colorectal cancer. CDR3 amino acids: CAWSVGQGRETQYF. Written as DNA, the CDR3 is TGTGCCTGGAGTGTAGGGCAGGGGAGAGAGACCCAGTACTTC.